Presented here are 2 T cell receptor beta chains from one specimen sequenced in a study of T cell repertoires in cytomegalovirus infection. TCRdb fed the reads into MiXCR, producing one record per CDR3 protein. The sample holds about 450,000 distinct CDR3 sequences, approximately 30% seen once. The sequencing input was PBMCs. The receptors come from a human donor in good health (CMV status not recorded). Some clones in this sample may be carry-over from other donors' samples.

This clonotype was counted a few times. This chain joins TRBV11-2 and TRBJ1-4, with a weak D call TRBD1 (5 bases). V was cut by 3 bases and J by 7 bases, with 6 bases left in between. In germline, CDR1 is SGHAT, CDR2 FQNNGV. The CDR3 runs 12 residues. The CDR3 region has the DNA TGTGCCAGCAGCTTCGGGGGTGAAAAACTGTTTTTT. It encodes CASSFGGEKLFF. Full variable domain (outside the CDR3, taken from reference TRBV11-2 and TRBJ1-4): EAGVAQSPRYKIIEKRQSVAFWCNPISGHATLYWYQQILGQGPKLLIQFQNNGVVDDSQLPKDRFSAERLKGVDSTLKIQPAKLEDSAVYLCASSFGGEKLFFGSGTQLSVL.

This clonotype was detected many times. The rearrangement links TRBV7-2 to TRBJ2-7; D is uncertain. The CDR3 runs to 13 residues. The V and J ends lost 6 bases and 4 bases respectively, with 13 bases between them. Germline V gives CDR1 SGHTA, CDR2 FQGNSA. DNA for the CDR3: TGTGCCAGCAGTCATGTGGGGTCGTACGAGCAGTACTTC. Translated, it gives CASSHVGSYEQYF.